This TCR beta chain was identified during a study of cytomegalovirus exposure and HLA in healthy donors. Study-level information: An analysis done earlier identified roughly 120 million unique TCR beta sequences from about 179 million T cells.

Use of 60 Vbeta and 13 Jbeta primers characterized the PCR. Assay: immunoSEQ multiplex PCR; the TCRdb copy retains only in-frame clones and omits some. Here the sample spans more than 80,000 clones, 55% to 75% being singletons. The V end was cut by 6 bases, the J end by 0 bases, with 15 bases between. In germline, CDR1 is MNHEY, CDR2 SMNVEV (reference sequence). This CDR3 is built from 16 residues. This clone was counted once. This sequence joins TRBV27 and TRBJ2-1; D is possibly TRBD2 (5 bases). This clonotype originated in a man between 50 and 59 years old in good health and CMV-seronegative. Input material: PBMCs. CDR3 DNA sequence: TGTGCCAGCAGCCTAGCTGACCCGCGCTCCTACAATGAGCAGTTCTTC. Amino acid sequence: CASSLADPRSYNEQFF.